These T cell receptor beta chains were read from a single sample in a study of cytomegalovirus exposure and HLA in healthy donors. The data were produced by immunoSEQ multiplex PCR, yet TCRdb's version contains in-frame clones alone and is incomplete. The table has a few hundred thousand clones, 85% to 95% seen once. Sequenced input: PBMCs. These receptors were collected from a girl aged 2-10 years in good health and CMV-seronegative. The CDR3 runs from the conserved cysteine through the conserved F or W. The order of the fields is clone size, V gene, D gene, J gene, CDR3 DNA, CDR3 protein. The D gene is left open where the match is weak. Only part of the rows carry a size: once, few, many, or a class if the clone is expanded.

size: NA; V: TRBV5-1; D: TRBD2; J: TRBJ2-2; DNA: TGCGCCAGCAGCTTGGCCGCTAGCGGGGCGAACACCGGGGAGCTGTTTTTT; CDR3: CASSLAASGANTGELFF
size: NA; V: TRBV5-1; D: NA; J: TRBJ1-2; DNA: TGCGCCAGCAGCTTGGAAAGAGACTATGGCTACACCTTC; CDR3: CASSLERDYGYTF
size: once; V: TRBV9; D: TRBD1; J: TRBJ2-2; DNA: TGTGCCAGCAGCGTTCGGGACAGGGAGAACACCGGGGAGCTGTTTTTT; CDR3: CASSVRDRENTGELFF
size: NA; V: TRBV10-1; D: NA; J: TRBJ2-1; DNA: TGCGCCAGCAGATTGGGGCTAGCGCACCGCAGCTCCTACAATGAGCAGTTCTTC; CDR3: CASRLGLAHRSSYNEQFF
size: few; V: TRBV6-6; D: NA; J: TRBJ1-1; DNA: TGTGCCAGCAGTTACGGAAGGGGGACTGAAGCTTTCTTT; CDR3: CASSYGRGTEAFF
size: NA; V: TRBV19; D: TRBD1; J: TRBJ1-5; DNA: TGTGCCAGTAGCTCGACAGGGTTTGGAATCGAGCCCCAGCATTTT; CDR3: CASSSTGFGIEPQHF
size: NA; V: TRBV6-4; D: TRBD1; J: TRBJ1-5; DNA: TGTGCCAGCAGATCGACCACAGGGGGTAGCAATCAGCCCCAGCATTTT; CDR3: CASRSTTGGSNQPQHF
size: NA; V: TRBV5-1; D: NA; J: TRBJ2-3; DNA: TGCGCCAGCAGAGCCCCCGGGGGGACAAATACGCAGTATTTT; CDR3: CASRAPGGTNTQYF
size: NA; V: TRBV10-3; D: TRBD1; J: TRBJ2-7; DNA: TGTGCCATCAGTGCCTCCGGGACAGGGGGAGGCGAGCAGTACTTC; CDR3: CAISASGTGGGEQYF
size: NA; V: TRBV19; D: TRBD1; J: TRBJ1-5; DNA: TGTGCCAGTCAGCCGGACAGGGGCTATAGCAATCAGCCCCAGCATTTT; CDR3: CASQPDRGYSNQPQHF